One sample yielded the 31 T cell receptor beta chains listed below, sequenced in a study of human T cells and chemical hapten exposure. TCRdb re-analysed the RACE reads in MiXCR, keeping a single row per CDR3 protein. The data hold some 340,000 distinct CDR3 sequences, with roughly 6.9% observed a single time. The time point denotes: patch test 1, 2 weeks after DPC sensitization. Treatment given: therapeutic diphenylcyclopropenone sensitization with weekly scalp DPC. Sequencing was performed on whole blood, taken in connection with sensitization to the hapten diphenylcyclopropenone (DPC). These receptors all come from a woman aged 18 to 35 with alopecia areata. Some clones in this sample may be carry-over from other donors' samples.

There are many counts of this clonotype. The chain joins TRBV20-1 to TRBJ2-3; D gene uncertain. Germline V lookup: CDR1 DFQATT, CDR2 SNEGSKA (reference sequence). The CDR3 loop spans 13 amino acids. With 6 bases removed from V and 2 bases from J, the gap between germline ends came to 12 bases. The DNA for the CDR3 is TGCAGTGCGGGCCGGACGGACACAGATACGCAGTATTTT. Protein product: CSAGRTDTDTQYF.

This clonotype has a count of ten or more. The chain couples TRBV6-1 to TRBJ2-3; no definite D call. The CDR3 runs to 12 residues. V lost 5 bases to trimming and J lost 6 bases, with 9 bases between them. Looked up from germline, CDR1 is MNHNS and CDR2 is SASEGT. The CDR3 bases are TGTGCCAGCAGTCCAAGAGTGGATACGCAGTATTTT. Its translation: CASSPRVDTQYF.

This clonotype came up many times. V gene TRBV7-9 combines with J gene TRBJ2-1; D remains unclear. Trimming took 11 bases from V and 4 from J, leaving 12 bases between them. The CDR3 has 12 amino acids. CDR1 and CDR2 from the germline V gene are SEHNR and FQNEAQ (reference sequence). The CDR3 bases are TGTGCCGGTCGGTGGGGTTACAATGAGCAGTTCTTC. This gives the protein CAGRWGYNEQFF.

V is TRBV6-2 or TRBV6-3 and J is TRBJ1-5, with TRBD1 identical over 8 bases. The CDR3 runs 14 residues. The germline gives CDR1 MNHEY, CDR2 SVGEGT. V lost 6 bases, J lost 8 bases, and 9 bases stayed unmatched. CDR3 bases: TGTGCCAGCAGGTTAACAGGGGGGCTTGAGCCCCAGCATTTT. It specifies CASRLTGGLEPQHF.

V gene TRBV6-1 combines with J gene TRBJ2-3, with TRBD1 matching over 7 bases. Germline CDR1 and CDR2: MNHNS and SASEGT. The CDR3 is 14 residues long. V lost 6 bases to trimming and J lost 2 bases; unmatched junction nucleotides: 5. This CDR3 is CASRRGRFTDTQYF. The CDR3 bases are TGTGCCAGCAGAAGGGGGCGATTCACAGATACGCAGTATTTT.

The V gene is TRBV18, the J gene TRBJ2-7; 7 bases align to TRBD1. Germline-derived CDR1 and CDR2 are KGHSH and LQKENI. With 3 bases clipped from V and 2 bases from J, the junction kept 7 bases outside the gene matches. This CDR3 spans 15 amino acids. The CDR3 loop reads CASSPTGTVTYEQYF. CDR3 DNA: TGTGCCAGCTCACCCACCGGGACAGTCACCTACGAGCAGTACTTC.

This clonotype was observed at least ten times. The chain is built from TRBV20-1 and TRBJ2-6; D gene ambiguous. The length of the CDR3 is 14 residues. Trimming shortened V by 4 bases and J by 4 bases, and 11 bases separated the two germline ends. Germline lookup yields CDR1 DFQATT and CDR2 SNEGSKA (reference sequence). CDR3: CSATVNAGANVLTF. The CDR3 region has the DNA TGCAGTGCTACCGTGAATGCCGGGGCCAACGTCCTGACTTTC.

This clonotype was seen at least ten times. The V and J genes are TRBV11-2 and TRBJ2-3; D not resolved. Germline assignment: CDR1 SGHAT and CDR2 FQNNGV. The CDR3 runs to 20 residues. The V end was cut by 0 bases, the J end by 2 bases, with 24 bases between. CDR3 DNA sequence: TGTGCCAGCAGCTTAGAAGATGGTTTGGCCGGTTATCCAAACACAGATACGCAGTATTTT. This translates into CASSLEDGLAGYPNTDTQYF.

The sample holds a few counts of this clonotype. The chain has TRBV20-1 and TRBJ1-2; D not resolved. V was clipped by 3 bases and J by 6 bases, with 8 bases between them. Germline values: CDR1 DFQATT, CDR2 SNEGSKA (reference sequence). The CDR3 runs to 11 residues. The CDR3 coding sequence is TGCAGTGCTAGTAGCCCTCATGGCTACACCTTC. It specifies CSASSPHGYTF.

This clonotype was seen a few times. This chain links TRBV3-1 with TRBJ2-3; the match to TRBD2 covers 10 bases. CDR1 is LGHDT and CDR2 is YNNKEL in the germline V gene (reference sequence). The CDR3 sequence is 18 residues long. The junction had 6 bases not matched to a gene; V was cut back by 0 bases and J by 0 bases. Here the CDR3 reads CASSQDTPSGGSTDTQYF. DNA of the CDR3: TGTGCCAGCAGCCAAGATACGCCTAGCGGGGGAAGCACAGATACGCAGTATTTT.

The CDR3 nucleotides read TGTGCCAGCAGCAATGAGGACAGGGACACCTATGGCTACACCTTC. Translating it yields CASSNEDRDTYGYTF. The chain joins TRBV21-1 to TRBJ1-2; the D segment call TRBD1 is taken from the table without a DNA check. TRBV21-1 is classified as a pseudogene. The CDR3 is 15 residues long.

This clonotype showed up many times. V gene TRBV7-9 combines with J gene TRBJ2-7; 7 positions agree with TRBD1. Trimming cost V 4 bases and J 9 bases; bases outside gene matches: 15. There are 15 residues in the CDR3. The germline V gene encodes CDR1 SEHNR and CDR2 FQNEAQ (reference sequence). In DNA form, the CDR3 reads TGTGCCAGCAGCTCAAGATCTGGACAGGCTCTAGGGCAGTACTTC. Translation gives CASSSRSGQALGQYF.

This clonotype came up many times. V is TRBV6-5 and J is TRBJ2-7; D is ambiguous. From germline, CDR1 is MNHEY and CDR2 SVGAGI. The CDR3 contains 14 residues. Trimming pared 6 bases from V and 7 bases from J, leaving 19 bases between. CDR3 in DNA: TGTGCCAGCAGGGCGGTATTCGGGTCGCAAGAGCAGTACTTC. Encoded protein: CASRAVFGSQEQYF.

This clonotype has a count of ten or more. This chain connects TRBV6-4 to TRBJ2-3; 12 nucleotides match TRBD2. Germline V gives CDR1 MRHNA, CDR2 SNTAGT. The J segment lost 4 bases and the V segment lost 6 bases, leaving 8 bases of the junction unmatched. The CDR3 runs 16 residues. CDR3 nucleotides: TGTGCCAGCAGGGATTCTAGCGGGGGGGCCGCAGATACGCAGTATTTT. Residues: CASRDSSGGAADTQYF.

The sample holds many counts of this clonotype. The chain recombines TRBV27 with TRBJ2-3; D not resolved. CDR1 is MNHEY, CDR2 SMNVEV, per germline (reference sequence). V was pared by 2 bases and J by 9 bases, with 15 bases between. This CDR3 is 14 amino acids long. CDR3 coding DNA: TGTGCCAGCAGTTTAGGCCCGGGCCGCGACACGCAGTATTTT. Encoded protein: CASSLGPGRDTQYF.

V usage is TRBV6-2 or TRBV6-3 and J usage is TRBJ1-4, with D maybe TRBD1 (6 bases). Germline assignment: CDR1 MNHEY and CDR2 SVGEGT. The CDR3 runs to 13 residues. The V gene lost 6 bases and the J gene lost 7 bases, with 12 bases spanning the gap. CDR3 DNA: TGTGCCAGCAGGGGGACATCTGGTGAAAAACTGTTTTTT. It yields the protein CASRGTSGEKLFF.

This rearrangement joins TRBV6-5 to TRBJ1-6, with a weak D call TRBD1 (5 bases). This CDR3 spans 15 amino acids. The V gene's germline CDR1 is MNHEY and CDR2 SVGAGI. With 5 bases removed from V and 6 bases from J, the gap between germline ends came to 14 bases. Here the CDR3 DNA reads TGTGCCAGCAGTCGTGGGGGTGTCGGTAATTCACCCCTCCACTTT. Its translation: CASSRGGVGNSPLHF.

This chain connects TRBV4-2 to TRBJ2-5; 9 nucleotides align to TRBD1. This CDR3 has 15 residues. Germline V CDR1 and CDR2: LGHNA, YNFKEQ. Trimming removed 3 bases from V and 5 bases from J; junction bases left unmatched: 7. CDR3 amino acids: CASSHDRDRAETQYF. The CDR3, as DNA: TGTGCCAGCAGCCACGACCGGGACAGGGCTGAGACCCAGTACTTC.

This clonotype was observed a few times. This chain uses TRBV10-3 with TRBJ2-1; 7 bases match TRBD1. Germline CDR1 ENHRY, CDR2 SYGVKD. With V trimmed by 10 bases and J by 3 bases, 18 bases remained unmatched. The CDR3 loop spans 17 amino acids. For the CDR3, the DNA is TGTGCCACTGGGGGACAGAATTCCCCTAACTTCTACAATGAGCAGTTCTTC. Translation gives CATGGQNSPNFYNEQFF.

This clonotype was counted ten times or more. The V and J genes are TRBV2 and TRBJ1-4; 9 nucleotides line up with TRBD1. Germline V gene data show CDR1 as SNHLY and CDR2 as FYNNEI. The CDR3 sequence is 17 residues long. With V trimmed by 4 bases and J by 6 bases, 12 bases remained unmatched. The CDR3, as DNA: TGTGCCAGCAGTGGTCTCCGGGACAGGGCGCAGGATGAAAAACTGTTTTTT. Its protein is CASSGLRDRAQDEKLFF.

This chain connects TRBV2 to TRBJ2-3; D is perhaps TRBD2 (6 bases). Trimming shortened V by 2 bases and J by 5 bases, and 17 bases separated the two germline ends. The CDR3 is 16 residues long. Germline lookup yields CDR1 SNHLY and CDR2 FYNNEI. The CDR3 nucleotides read TGTGCCAGCAGTGAACTTGGGCGGGGCCCCATAGATACGCAGTATTTT. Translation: CASSELGRGPIDTQYF.

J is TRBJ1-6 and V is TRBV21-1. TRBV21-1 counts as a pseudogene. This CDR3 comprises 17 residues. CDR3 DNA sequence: TGTGCCAGCAGCAAGTCGGCAGGGAGCTCCTATAATTCACCCCTCCACTTT. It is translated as CASSKSAGSSYNSPLHF.

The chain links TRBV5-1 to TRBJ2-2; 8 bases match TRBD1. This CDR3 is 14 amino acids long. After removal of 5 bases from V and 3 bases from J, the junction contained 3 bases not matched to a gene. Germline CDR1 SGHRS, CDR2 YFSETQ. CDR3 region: CASRLTGDTGELFF. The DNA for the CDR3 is TGCGCCAGCAGGTTGACAGGGGACACCGGGGAGCTGTTTTTT.

The CDR3 sequence: CSAPGQGNYGYTF. CDR3 nucleotide sequence: TGCAGCGCCCCGGGACAGGGAAACTATGGCTACACCTTC. The chain has TRBV29-1 and TRBJ1-2, with 9 bases fitting TRBD1. With V trimmed by 7 bases and J by 2 bases, 5 bases remained unmatched. In germline, CDR1 is SQVTM, CDR2 ANQGSEA. The CDR3 totals 13 residues.

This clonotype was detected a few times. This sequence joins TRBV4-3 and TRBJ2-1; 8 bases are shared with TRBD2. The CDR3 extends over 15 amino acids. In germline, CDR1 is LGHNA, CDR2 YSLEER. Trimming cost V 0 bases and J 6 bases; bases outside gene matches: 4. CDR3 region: CASSQDPGTSNEQFF. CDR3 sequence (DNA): TGCGCCAGCAGCCAAGACCCTGGGACTAGCAATGAGCAGTTCTTC.

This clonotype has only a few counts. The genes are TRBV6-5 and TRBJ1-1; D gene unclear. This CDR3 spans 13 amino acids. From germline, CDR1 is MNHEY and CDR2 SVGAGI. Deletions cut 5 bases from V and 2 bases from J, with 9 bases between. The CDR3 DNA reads TGTGCCAGCAGTCAGGACCTAAACACTGAAGCTTTCTTT. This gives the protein CASSQDLNTEAFF.

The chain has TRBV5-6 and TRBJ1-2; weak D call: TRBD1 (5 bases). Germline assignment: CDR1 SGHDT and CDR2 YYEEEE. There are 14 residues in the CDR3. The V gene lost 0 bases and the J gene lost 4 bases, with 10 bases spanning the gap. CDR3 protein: CASSLDSGIYGYTF. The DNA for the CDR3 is TGTGCCAGCAGCTTGGATTCAGGGATCTATGGCTACACCTTC.

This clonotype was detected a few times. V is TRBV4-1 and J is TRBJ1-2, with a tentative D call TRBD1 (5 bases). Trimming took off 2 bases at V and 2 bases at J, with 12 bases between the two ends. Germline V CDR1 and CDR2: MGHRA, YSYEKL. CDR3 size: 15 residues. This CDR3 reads CASSQPDRSNYGYTF. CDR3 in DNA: TGCGCCAGCAGCCAACCCGACAGAAGCAACTATGGCTACACCTTC.

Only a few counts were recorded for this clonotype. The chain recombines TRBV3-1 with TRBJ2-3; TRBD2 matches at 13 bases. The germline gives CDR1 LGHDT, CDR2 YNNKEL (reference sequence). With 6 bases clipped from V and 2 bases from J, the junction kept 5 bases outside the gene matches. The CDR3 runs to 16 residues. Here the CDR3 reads CASRKGLAGNTDTQYF. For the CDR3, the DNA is TGTGCCAGCAGGAAGGGACTAGCGGGGAACACAGATACGCAGTATTTT.

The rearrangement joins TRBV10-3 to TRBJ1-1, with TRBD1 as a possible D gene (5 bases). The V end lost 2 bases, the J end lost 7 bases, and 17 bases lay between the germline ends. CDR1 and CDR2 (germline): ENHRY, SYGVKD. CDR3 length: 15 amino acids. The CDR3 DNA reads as TGTGCCATCAGTGAGAGTACAGCCACCCAGGGTGAAGCTTTCTTT. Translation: CAISESTATQGEAFF.

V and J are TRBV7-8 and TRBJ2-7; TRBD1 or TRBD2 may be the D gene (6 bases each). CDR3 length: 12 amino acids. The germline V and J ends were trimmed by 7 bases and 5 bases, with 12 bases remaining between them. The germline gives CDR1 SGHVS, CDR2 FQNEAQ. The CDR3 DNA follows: TGTGCCAGCACCCGAAGGGGGGACGAGCAGTACTTC. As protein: CASTRRGDEQYF.